This T cell receptor (beta chain) was found in a study of graft-versus-host responses after intestinal transplantation. The overall study: Anti-thymocyte globulin induction, then tacrolimus and steroids for around 3 years, went to all recipients. Notes on the study in general: Researchers found peak circulating GvH clone levels linked to early post-transplant HvG declines. Detection of GvH clones occurred in recipient marrow, and some had their first appearance in ileum or blood.

Points on this clone: The target antigen is unknown.

Sequencing was performed with immunoSEQ multiplex PCR; in TCRdb, only in-frame clones are kept and a portion is missing. The sample lists around 100,000 clones, about 92% occurring once. Germline V CDR1 and CDR2: MDHEN, SYDVKM. The CDR3 is 13 amino acids. Trimming took 4 bases from V and 5 from J, leaving 11 bases between them. The clonotype originates from a human donor who was the organ donor for an intestinal transplant. The V and J genes are TRBV28 and TRBJ2-5; D unresolved. The source was unstimulated CD8+ T cells sorted from spleen or lymph node cells, collected before transplant. The CDR3 DNA reads as TGTGCCAGCAGTTCCAAGGGCCTGGAGACCCAGTACTTC. It yields the protein CASSSKGLETQYF.